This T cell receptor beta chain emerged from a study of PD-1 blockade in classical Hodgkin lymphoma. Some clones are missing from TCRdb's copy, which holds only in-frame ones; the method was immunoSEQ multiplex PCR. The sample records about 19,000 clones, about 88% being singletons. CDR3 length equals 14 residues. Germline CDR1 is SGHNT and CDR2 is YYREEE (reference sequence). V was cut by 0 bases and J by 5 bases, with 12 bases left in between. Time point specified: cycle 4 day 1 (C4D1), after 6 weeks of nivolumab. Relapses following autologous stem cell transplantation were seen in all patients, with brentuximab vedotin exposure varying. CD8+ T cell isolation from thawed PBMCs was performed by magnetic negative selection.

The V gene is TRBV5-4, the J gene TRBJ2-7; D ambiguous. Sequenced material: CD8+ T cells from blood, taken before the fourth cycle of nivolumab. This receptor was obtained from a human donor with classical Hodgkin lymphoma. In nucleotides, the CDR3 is TGTGCCAGCAGCTTGGGGCTCGCCGGCGACGAGCAGTACTTC. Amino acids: CASSLGLAGDEQYF. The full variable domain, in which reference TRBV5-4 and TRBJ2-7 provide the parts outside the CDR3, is ETGVTQSPTHLIKTRGQQVTLRCSSQSGHNTVSWYQQALGQGPQFIFQYYREEENGRGNFPPRFSGLQFPNYSSELNVNALELDDSALYLCASSLGLAGDEQYFGPGTRLTVT.